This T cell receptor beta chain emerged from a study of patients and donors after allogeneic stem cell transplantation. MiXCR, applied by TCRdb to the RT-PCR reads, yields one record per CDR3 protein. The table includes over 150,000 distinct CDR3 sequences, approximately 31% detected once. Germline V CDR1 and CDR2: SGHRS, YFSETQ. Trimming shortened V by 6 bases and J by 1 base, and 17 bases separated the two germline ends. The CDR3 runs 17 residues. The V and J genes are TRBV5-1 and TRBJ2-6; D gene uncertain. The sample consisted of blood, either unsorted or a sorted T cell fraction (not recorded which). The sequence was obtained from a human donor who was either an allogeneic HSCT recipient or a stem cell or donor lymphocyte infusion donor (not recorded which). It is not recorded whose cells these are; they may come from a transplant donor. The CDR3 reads CASTSYVGRSGANVLTF. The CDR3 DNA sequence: TGCGCCAGCACCTCTTATGTAGGGCGATCTGGGGCCAACGTCCTGACTTTC. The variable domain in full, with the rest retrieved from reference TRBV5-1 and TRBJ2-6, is KAGVTQTPRYLIKTRGQQVTLSCSPISGHRSVSWYQQTPGQGLQFLFEYFSETQRNKGNFPGRFSGRQFSNSRSEMNVSTLELGDSALYLCASTSYVGRSGANVLTFGAGSRLTVL.